A selection of T cell receptor beta chains follows, all from one sample in a study of T cell responses to AZD1222 COVID-19 vaccine. Generated by immunoSEQ multiplex PCR, the TCRdb table keeps only in-frame clones and is missing some. The sample holds 70,000 to 85,000 clones, about 83% seen once. The sample was peripheral blood, taken 28 days after the second AZD1222 dose. The origin of the receptors is an adult who received the AZD1222 COVID-19 vaccine. Both conserved end residues are part of each CDR3. A D gene is named only where the DNA matches it firmly. Clone sizes are given selectively: once, few, many, or a class where the clone is expanded.

cdr3_nt cdr3_aa j_call d_call v_call clone_size
TGTGCCAGTACTCGGACAGGGGGAAGCTATGGCTACACCTTC CASTRTGGSYGYTF TRBJ1-2 TRBD1 TRBV19 -
TGTGCCAGCAGCAAACATCAGGTACAGGGCCCCCATGGCTACACCTTC CASSKHQVQGPHGYTF TRBJ1-2 - TRBV21-1 -
TGTGCCAGCAGCTTAGGTCCGGGAGGAGCAGATACGCAGTATTTT CASSLGPGGADTQYF TRBJ2-3 TRBD2 TRBV7-2 -
TGTGCCAGCAGCTTCGATCGGGGCGGTTACGAGCAGTACTTC CASSFDRGGYEQYF TRBJ2-7 - TRBV11-2 -
TGTGCCTGGAGTCGACTAGCGTCGTTCCAAGAGACCCAGTACTTC CAWSRLASFQETQYF TRBJ2-5 TRBD2 TRBV30 -
TGTGCCAGCAGTGAGTCAAGACTGGCCGGGGAGCTGTTTTTT CASSESRLAGELFF TRBJ2-2 - TRBV2 -
TGTGCCAGCATCCTGTCGGGGGCGAACTCCTACAATGAGCAGTTCTTC CASILSGANSYNEQFF TRBJ2-1 - TRBV11-2 -
TGTGCCCGCGGACAGGGGGGAACCTACGAGCAGTACTTC CARGQGGTYEQYF TRBJ2-7 TRBD1 TRBV30 -
TGTGCCAGTAGTTCTCGAGCCATGAACACTGAAGCTTTCTTT CASSSRAMNTEAFF TRBJ1-1 - TRBV19 -
TGTGCCTGGGACGATAGCGGGAGGATAGTCGAGAACACCGGGGAGCTGTTTTTT CAWDDSGRIVENTGELFF TRBJ2-2 TRBD2 TRBV30 -
TGTGCCAGCTCACCTAACCACGAGCAGTACTTC CASSPNHEQYF TRBJ2-7 - TRBV18 few
TGTGCCAGCAGCCAGGACTCGGGGGCTAACTATGGCTACACCTTC CASSQDSGANYGYTF TRBJ1-2 - TRBV4-2 -
TGCGCCAGCTCCCTGACCCCTCAAAGTGTAGGACTAGCGGGAGTTGAGCAGTTCTTC CASSLTPQSVGLAGVEQFF TRBJ2-1 TRBD2 TRBV10-1 -
TGTGCCAGCAGCCAAGTATCAACAGGGTTCACCTACGAGCAGTACTTC CASSQVSTGFTYEQYF TRBJ2-7 - TRBV4-2 -
TGTGCCAGTAGTGTCAGCCTGCGTCAGCCCCAGCATTTT CASSVSLRQPQHF TRBJ1-5 - TRBV19 -
TGTGCCAGCAGCTTAGGAGGACAGGAGGCCTACGAGCAGTACTTC CASSLGGQEAYEQYF TRBJ2-7 TRBD1 TRBV5-6 -
TGTGCCAGCAGTGAAATCGCCCAGGGCGGTTTGCCCGGGGAGCTGTTTTTT CASSEIAQGGLPGELFF TRBJ2-2 - TRBV6-1 -
TGTGCCAGCAGTCAGGACAGGGAGTGGAATGGGGCTGAAGCTTTCTTT CASSQDREWNGAEAFF TRBJ1-1 TRBD1 TRBV28 -
TGTGCCAGCAGCTTAGAGTGGGTGGGGTACGAGCAGTACTTC CASSLEWVGYEQYF TRBJ2-7 - TRBV7-9 -
TGTGCCAGCAGCCAAGATAGGAGCTCCTACGAGCAGTACTTC CASSQDRSSYEQYF TRBJ2-7 - TRBV3-1/TRBV3-2 -
TGTGCCAGCAGTTTGTTACAGGGAGGAGCTTTCTTT CASSLLQGGAFF TRBJ1-1 - TRBV28 -
TGTGCCACCAGCACCTATAGCGGGAGGAGGACAGATACGCAGTATTTT CATSTYSGRRTDTQYF TRBJ2-3 TRBD2 TRBV15 -